This T cell receptor beta chain is from a study of T cells after yellow fever vaccination. For the study at large: SMART-Seq v4 Ultra Low Input served to prepare low-cell-number fractions. Findings of the study overall: Within FACS-sorted repertoires, abundant clonotypes contaminating from the bulk population could be present.

Trimming took 3 bases from V and 8 from J, leaving 19 bases between them. Germline-derived CDR1 and CDR2 are SEHNR and FQNEAQ (reference sequence). The CDR3 runs 15 residues. With regard to this clonotype: Its specificity is unknown.

Conversion of TCR transcripts into cDNA relied on 5'RACE template switching, which added a universal primer site and UMIs. TCRdb used MiXCR to reprocess the 5' RACE reads, holding one entry per CDR3 protein. The sample lists roughly 520,000 distinct CDR3 sequences, roughly 22% seen once, with roughly 16% in the top ten. The chain employs TRBV7-9 and TRBJ1-2; tentative D call: TRBD1 (5 bases). This clonotype was sampled from a man younger than 35 who received the YFV17D yellow fever vaccine. This material consisted of PBMCs, taken 21 days after the first yellow fever vaccination. The CDR3 region is CASSLGRGTSEGYTF. The CDR3 nucleotides read TGTGCCAGCAGCTTGGGCCGGGGGACCTCTGAGGGCTACACCTTC.